The 21 T cell receptor beta chains reported below all come from one sample, sequenced in a study of OX40 agonist ivuxolimab in advanced cancers. Some clones are missing from TCRdb's copy, which holds only in-frame ones; the method was immunoSEQ multiplex PCR. Among fewer than 95,000 clones listed, more than 90% were seen once. Sequences were derived from CD4+ or CD8+ T cells sorted from blood, sampled in a trial of the OX40 agonist ivuxolimab. All receptors come from an adult with an advanced solid tumor such as melanoma, head and neck, liver or kidney cancer.

J is TRBJ2-1 and V is TRBV5-4; tentatively, D is TRBD2 (5 bases). Deletions cut 0 bases from V and 5 bases from J, with 12 bases between. In germline, CDR1 is SGHNT, CDR2 YYREEE (reference sequence). This CDR3 is built from 15 residues. The CDR3 loop reads CASSLAGLADNEQFF. The CDR3 DNA is TGTGCCAGCAGCTTGGCCGGGCTAGCTGACAATGAGCAGTTCTTC. Together with reference TRBV5-4 and TRBJ2-1, the CDR3 gives the full variable domain: ETGVTQSPTHLIKTRGQQVTLRCSSQSGHNTVSWYQQALGQGPQFIFQYYREEENGRGNFPPRFSGLQFPNYSSELNVNALELDDSALYLCASSLAGLADNEQFFGPGTRLTVL.

V is TRBV15 and J is TRBJ2-7, with D uncertain. This CDR3 contains 14 residues. V lost 5 bases and J lost 4, with 15 bases in between. Germline-derived CDR1 and CDR2 are LNHNV and YYDKDF (reference sequence). This chain's CDR3 is CATSQEAIGYEQYF. Written as DNA, the CDR3 is TGTGCCACCAGCCAAGAGGCGATAGGGTACGAGCAGTACTTC.

The chain employs TRBV4-1 and TRBJ1-5, with D perhaps TRBD1 (5 bases). This CDR3 region has 16 residues. In germline, CDR1 is MGHRA, CDR2 YSYEKL. The V end was cut by 1 base, the J end by 1 base, with 11 bases between. This CDR3 is CASSQGGTWSNQPQHF. CDR3 bases: TGCGCCAGCAGCCAAGGCGGGACCTGGAGCAATCAGCCCCAGCATTTT.

This chain joins TRBV13 and TRBJ2-1, with D uncertain. V gave up 2 bases and J gave up 13 bases, with 9 bases separating them. This CDR3 comprises 11 residues. Germline lookup yields CDR1 PRHDT and CDR2 FYEKMQ (reference sequence). CDR3 in DNA: TGTGCCAGCAGCTTACACAGTAGTCAGTTCTTC. It specifies CASSLHSSQFF.

This rearrangement joins TRBV7-3 to TRBJ2-2; the D is unclear. The V end was cut by 2 bases, the J end by 0 bases, with 4 bases between. CDR1 is SGHTA and CDR2 is FQGTGA in the germline V gene. This CDR3 has 14 residues. The CDR3 DNA sequence: TGTGCCAGCAGCTTAGCAGCGAACACCGGGGAGCTGTTTTTT. It is translated as CASSLAANTGELFF.

The chain carries TRBV5-6 and TRBJ2-1, with 9 bases lining up with TRBD1. CDR1 is SGHDT, CDR2 YYEEEE, per germline. The CDR3 is 14 residues long. The V segment lost 4 bases and the J segment 9 bases; nucleotides outside the gene matches: 8. DNA for the CDR3: TGTGCCAGCAGCATAGGACAGGGGATCGGTGAGCAGTTCTTC. Its protein product is CASSIGQGIGEQFF.

This chain's CDR3 is CASSLSGTGGAGNTIYF. The CDR3 region has the DNA TGTGCCAGCAGTTTATCCGGGACAGGGGGCGCCGGAAACACCATATATTTT. The chain uses TRBV27 and TRBJ1-3; 12 bases map to TRBD1. J was trimmed by 4 bases and V by 0 bases; bases with no gene match: 4. The CDR3 is 17 amino acids. Per the germline V gene, CDR1 is MNHEY and CDR2 is SMNVEV (reference sequence).

The V and J genes are TRBV28 and TRBJ2-1, with a tentative D call TRBD2 (5 bases). Trimming removed 7 bases from V and 9 bases from J, with 25 bases in between. CDR3 size: 16 residues. Germline-derived CDR1 and CDR2 are MDHEN and SYDVKM. DNA of the CDR3: TGTGCCAGCATCCCCCTGAGGACTTCGGGTTTCTGTGAGCAGTTCTTC. Encoded protein: CASIPLRTSGFCEQFF. The full variable domain, its missing parts supplied by reference TRBV28 and TRBJ2-1, is DVKVTQSSRYLVKRTGEKVFLECVQDMDHENMFWYRQDPGLGLRLIYFSYDVKMKEKGDIPEGYSVSREKKERFSLILESASTNQTSMYLCASIPLRTSGFCEQFFGPGTRLTVL.

The gene calls are TRBV11-2 and TRBJ2-7, with TRBD2 identical over 7 bases. Losses at the gene ends were 7 bases for V and 0 bases for J; bases not matched to a gene: 3. CDR3 length: 13 amino acids. Germline V CDR1 and CDR2: SGHAT, FQNNGV. The CDR3: CASKGTTSYEQYF. Here the CDR3 DNA reads TGTGCCAGCAAAGGGACTACCTCCTACGAGCAGTACTTC.

The chain is built from TRBV27 and TRBJ1-5; 7 positions match TRBD1. Per the germline V gene, CDR1 is MNHEY and CDR2 is SMNVEV (reference sequence). The CDR3 contains 18 residues. The V gene end was trimmed by 5 bases and the J gene end by 2 bases; junction bases not matched to a gene: 15. CDR3 sequence (DNA): TGTGCCAGCAGTCCCCGAGGAGGGGGCTATACGGGCAATCAGCCCCAGCATTTT. Translated, it gives CASSPRGGGYTGNQPQHF.

This clone was detected once. The genes are TRBV11-2 and TRBJ1-1; D is ambiguous. The V gene lost 5 bases and the J gene lost 6 bases, with 7 bases spanning the gap. The CDR3 has 11 amino acids. CDR1 is SGHAT, CDR2 FQNNGV, per germline. CDR3: CASSPGSEAFF. The CDR3 nucleotides read TGTGCCAGCAGCCCCGGGTCTGAAGCTTTCTTT.

The rearrangement uses TRBV5-6 and TRBJ1-5, with D maybe TRBD1 (5 bases). Germline CDR1 SGHDT, CDR2 YYEEEE. CDR3 size: 15 residues. The V gene lost 0 bases and the J gene lost 7 bases, with 14 bases spanning the gap. The CDR3 coding sequence is TGTGCCAGCAGCTTGGCGACGGGGACGGGACAGCCCCAGCATTTT. Its translation: CASSLATGTGQPQHF.

This rearrangement joins TRBV5-4 to TRBJ2-1; 7 bases match TRBD2. The length of the CDR3 is 12 residues. After removal of 7 bases from V and 8 bases from J, the junction contained 6 bases not matched to a gene. The germline V gene has CDR1 SGHNT and CDR2 YYREEE (reference sequence). The CDR3 sequence is CASEGAGYEQFF. CDR3 coding DNA: TGTGCCAGCGAGGGAGCGGGATATGAGCAGTTCTTC.

This chain connects TRBV6-1 to TRBJ2-1, with 7 positions matching TRBD2. Germline CDR1 and CDR2: MNHNS and SASEGT. The CDR3 extends over 17 amino acids. With 4 bases clipped from V and 2 bases from J, the junction kept 11 bases outside the gene matches. Here the CDR3 DNA reads TGTGCCAGCAGTGGAATCATTGGGGGGGGTCCCTACAATGAGCAGTTCTTC. Translating gives CASSGIIGGGPYNEQFF.

This chain links TRBV5-1 with TRBJ2-7; 7 nucleotides match TRBD1. Germline loops: CDR1 SGHRS, CDR2 YFSETQ. Losses at the gene ends were 4 bases for V and 7 bases for J; bases not matched to a gene: 11. This CDR3 has 14 residues. CDR3 residues: CASSVDRSLEEQYF. The CDR3 DNA reads TGCGCCAGCAGCGTGGACAGGTCCCTTGAGGAGCAGTACTTC.

Here the CDR3 reads CASSLAPGEHSYEQYF. The CDR3 DNA is TGTGCCAGCAGCTTAGCCCCGGGGGAGCACTCCTACGAGCAGTACTTC. The chain is built from TRBV11-2 and TRBJ2-7; maybe TRBD2 (6 bases). The CDR3 is 16 residues long. Germline CDR1 SGHAT, CDR2 FQNNGV. Trimming removed 1 base from V and 0 bases from J, with 13 bases in between.

V gene TRBV10-2 combines with J gene TRBJ2-5, with 10 bases matching TRBD1. The CDR3 is 16 residues long. Per germline, CDR1 WSHSY and CDR2 SAAADI. V gave up 3 bases and J gave up 5 bases; unmatched junction bases: 9. For the CDR3, the DNA is TGCGCCAGCAGTGAAGGGAGACAGGGGGCTGTGGAGACCCAGTACTTC. It codes for CASSEGRQGAVETQYF.

The gene calls are TRBV11-3 and TRBJ2-7; TRBD1 matches 10 bases. The CDR3 sequence is 13 residues long. Germline CDR1 and CDR2: SGHNT and YENEEA. J gave up 5 bases and V 5 bases, and 3 bases lay outside the gene matches. CDR3 in amino acids: CASSRQGAHEQYF. As DNA, the CDR3 is TGTGCCAGCAGCCGACAGGGGGCCCACGAGCAGTACTTC.

The CDR3 loop is CASSWDRVGYTF. For the CDR3, the DNA is TGTGCCAGCAGCTGGGACAGGGTCGGCTACACCTTC. The chain combines TRBV6-5 with TRBJ1-2; 9 bases agree with TRBD1. Losses at the gene ends were 6 bases for V and 8 bases for J; bases not matched to a gene: 4. Germline V gives CDR1 MNHEY, CDR2 SVGAGI. The CDR3 spans 12 residues.

J is TRBJ2-3 and V is TRBV9; 8 positions match TRBD2. The germline gives CDR1 SGDLS, CDR2 YYNGEE. This CDR3 comprises 16 residues. The V segment lost 0 bases and the J segment 3 bases; nucleotides outside the gene matches: 6. The CDR3 DNA reads as TGTGCCAGCAGCGTAGCAGGCGGGAGGCAGACAGATACGCAGTATTTT. Encoded protein: CASSVAGGRQTDTQYF.

The chain is built from TRBV6-5 and TRBJ2-2, with TRBD2 matching over 11 bases. CDR3 size: 16 residues. Germline V gene lookup returns CDR1 MNHEY and CDR2 SVGAGI. Unmatched junction bases numbered 2, after V lost 0 bases and J lost 5 bases. CDR3 bases: TGTGCCAGCAGTTACTCTACTAGCGGGAGTACCGGGGAGCTGTTTTTT. The encoded protein is CASSYSTSGSTGELFF.